The 30 T cell receptor beta chains given below trace back to one sample, sequenced in a study of spatial heterogeneity in lung cancer. Sample time point: sample taken at primary tumor resection. Each CDR3 protein is one row after TCRdb ran MiXCR on the 5' RACE reads. The sample lists some 100,000 distinct CDR3 sequences; about 12% were seen once. The sample here was PBMCs, taken at surgery. The origin of the receptors is a male donor with early-stage non-small cell lung cancer.

The chain combines TRBV19 with TRBJ2-5; no clear D. Germline-derived CDR1 and CDR2 are LNHDA and SQIVND (reference sequence). Trimming shortened V by 2 bases and J by 2 bases, and 3 bases separated the two germline ends. The CDR3 runs 12 residues. The CDR3 protein is CASSIRQETQYF. The CDR3 nucleotides are TGTGCCAGTAGTATACGGCAAGAGACCCAGTACTTC.

This CDR3 reads CAASLAGGPGQNIQYF. CDR3 coding DNA: TGTGCAGCGAGCCTAGCGGGGGGCCCCGGACAAAACATTCAGTACTTC. The J gene is TRBJ2-4, the V gene TRBV28; 11 positions agree with TRBD2. The CDR3 contains 16 residues. Germline CDR1 and CDR2: MDHEN and SYDVKM.

This clonotype was observed a few times. The chain joins TRBV9 to TRBJ2-7; the D gene is possibly TRBD1 (6 bases). The CDR3 is made up of 15 amino acids. V lost 4 bases and J 0 bases, leaving 14 bases between the germline ends. CDR1 is SGDLS and CDR2 is YYNGEE in the germline V gene. The CDR3 is CASSPRTEASYEQYF. CDR3 coding DNA: TGTGCCAGCAGCCCCCGGACAGAAGCCTCCTACGAGCAGTACTTC.

The chain couples TRBV20-1 to TRBJ1-4; 7 bases match TRBD1. CDR1 DFQATT and CDR2 SNEGSKA come from the germline V gene (reference sequence). CDR3 length equals 12 residues. The CDR3 sequence is CSARGPGEKLFF. In DNA, the CDR3 is TGCAGCGCGAGGGGGCCAGGTGAAAAACTGTTTTTT.

This clonotype occurred a few times. DNA of the CDR3: TGTGCCAGCAGTTACTTAAGCCCGAAACCTCCTTCGAGTGAAGCTTTCTTT. This sequence encodes CASSYLSPKPPSSEAFF. This sequence joins TRBV6-7 and TRBJ1-1; no clear D. TRBV6-7 is noted as an ORF with a role that remains uncertain. The CDR3 covers 17 residues. V lost 1 base, J lost 7 bases, and 22 bases lay in between.

J is TRBJ2-3 and V is TRBV24-1, with 12 positions matching TRBD2. V gave up 4 bases and J gave up 1 base; unmatched junction bases: 8. Per the germline V gene, CDR1 is KGHDR and CDR2 is SFDVKD. The CDR3 is 18 residues long. The CDR3 DNA reads TGTGCCACCAGTGACTCCGGGACTAGCGGGTATGGCACAGATACGCAGTATTTT. Amino acids: CATSDSGTSGYGTDTQYF.

This clonotype came up a few times. The V gene is TRBV5-1, the J gene TRBJ2-1; possible D gene TRBD2, 5 bases. Between the trimmed V and J ends, which lost 0 bases and 4 bases, there was a span of 14 bases. In germline, CDR1 is SGHRS, CDR2 YFSETQ. The CDR3 sequence is 16 residues long. CDR3 amino acids: CASSLDVTTIYNEQFF. As DNA, the CDR3 is TGCGCCAGCAGCTTGGACGTGACTACCATTTACAATGAGCAGTTCTTC.

This clonotype was found many times. This chain links TRBV11-2 with TRBJ2-1; TRBD1 or TRBD2 may be the D gene (6 bases each). The CDR3 has 15 residues. Germline CDR1 reads SGHAT; CDR2 reads FQNNGV. V lost 4 bases and J lost 6, with 16 bases in between. The CDR3 reads CASSYHEGGLNEQFF. In nucleotides, the CDR3 is TGTGCCAGCAGCTATCACGAGGGGGGCCTCAATGAGCAGTTCTTC.

In this sample, this clonotype turned up a few times. This chain links TRBV7-2 with TRBJ2-7, with 8 bases identical to TRBD2. The CDR3 runs 15 residues. Germline assignment: CDR1 SGHTA and CDR2 FQGNSA. J gave up 6 bases and V 5 bases, and 12 bases lay outside the gene matches. DNA for the CDR3: TGTGCCAGCAGCCAATCCGGGACTAGAAGTTCCGAGCAGTACTTC. This gives the protein CASSQSGTRSSEQYF.

Only a few counts were recorded for this clonotype. The V and J genes are TRBV21-1 and TRBJ1-6. TRBV21-1 is tagged as a pseudogene. CDR3 size: 16 residues. The CDR3 sequence: CASSKAWGSYNSPLHF. CDR3 DNA sequence: TGTGCCAGCAGCAAAGCGTGGGGCTCATATAATTCACCCCTCCACTTT.

This clonotype was seen more than once but under ten times. This chain connects TRBV2 to TRBJ2-1; D gene ambiguous. Trimming left V 4 bases short and J 8 bases short, with 18 bases between. Per the germline V gene, CDR1 is SNHLY and CDR2 is FYNNEI. This CDR3 is built from 15 residues. The CDR3 DNA follows: TGTGCCAGCAGTGGGGCCGGCAGGCGGTCATATGAGCAGTTCTTC. It translates to CASSGAGRRSYEQFF. Complete variable domain (other parts from reference TRBV2 and TRBJ2-1): EPEVTQTPSHQVTQMGQEVILRCVPISNHLYFYWYRQILGQKVEFLVSFYNNEISEKSEIFDDQFSVERPDGSNFTLKIRSTKLEDSAMYFCASSGAGRRSYEQFFGPGTRLTVL.

The chain couples TRBV7-2 to TRBJ2-1; a possible D gene is TRBD2 (6 bases). The CDR3 is 15 residues long. V shed 5 bases and J shed 0 bases, with 11 bases lying between them. CDR1 and CDR2 from the germline V gene are SGHTA and FQGNSA. CDR3: CASSGGVSSYNEQFF. CDR3 sequence (DNA): TGTGCCAGCAGCGGAGGGGTTAGCTCCTACAATGAGCAGTTCTTC. Supplemented by reference TRBV7-2 and TRBJ2-1, the full variable domain reads GAGVSQSPSNKVTEKGKDVELRCDPISGHTALYWYRQSLGQGLEFLIYFQGNSAPDKSGLPSDRFSAERTGGSVSTLTIQRTQQEDSAVYLCASSGGVSSYNEQFFGPGTRLTVL.

This clonotype was seen ten or more times. V and J are TRBV9 and TRBJ2-3; 8 bases match TRBD2. V was clipped by 0 bases and J by 1 base; unmatched bases: 4. The CDR3 is made up of 16 amino acids. Per germline, CDR1 SGDLS and CDR2 YYNGEE. CDR3 sequence (DNA): TGTGCCAGCAGCGTAGGGAGTAGCGGGGGCACAGATACGCAGTATTTT. Translation gives CASSVGSSGGTDTQYF. Supplemented by reference TRBV9 and TRBJ2-3, the full variable domain reads DSGVTQTPKHLITATGQRVTLRCSPRSGDLSVYWYQQSLDQGLQFLIQYYNGEERAKGNILERFSAQQFPDLHSELNLSSLELGDSALYFCASSVGSSGGTDTQYFGPGTRLTVL.

This chain connects TRBV2 to TRBJ1-2; 7 bases are a match to TRBD1. Germline values: CDR1 SNHLY, CDR2 FYNNEI. The trim removed 2 bases at V and 4 bases at J, leaving 7 bases unmatched. The CDR3 runs to 15 residues. In DNA form, the CDR3 reads TGTGCCAGCAGTGAATGGGCAGGGGGTGCCTATGGCTACACCTTC. It codes for CASSEWAGGAYGYTF.

This clonotype was counted many times. V is TRBV6-6 and J is TRBJ2-2, with unresolved D. This CDR3 comprises 14 residues. Germline loops: CDR1 MNHNY, CDR2 SVGAGI (reference sequence). V lost 7 bases and J 4 bases, leaving 13 bases between the germline ends. The CDR3 DNA follows: TGTGCCAGCAACGAAATCCGAGGCACCGGGGAGCTGTTTTTT. It yields the protein CASNEIRGTGELFF.

V is TRBV29-1 and J is TRBJ2-7, with 9 bases aligning to TRBD1. Per germline, CDR1 SQVTM and CDR2 ANQGSEA. The V gene end was trimmed by 2 bases and the J gene end by 1 base; junction bases not matched to a gene: 3. CDR3 length: 14 amino acids. The CDR3 is CSVELGQGSYEQYF. In DNA form, the CDR3 reads TGCAGCGTTGAACTGGGACAGGGTTCCTACGAGCAGTACTTC.

This clonotype was counted between two and nine times. V usage is TRBV11-2 and J usage is TRBJ2-1; D uncertain. Germline V gives CDR1 SGHAT, CDR2 FQNNGV. The CDR3 has 13 amino acids. V dropped 4 bases and J dropped 8 bases, with 12 bases sitting between them. CDR3 region: CASSSARRDEQFF. The CDR3 bases are TGTGCCAGCAGCTCAGCTCGACGGGATGAGCAGTTCTTC.

This clonotype appeared a few times. The chain recombines TRBV6-5 with TRBJ2-3; 14 bases match TRBD2. The CDR3 is 16 amino acids. Germline V lookup: CDR1 MNHEY, CDR2 SVGAGI. Losses at the gene ends were 6 bases for V and 1 base for J; bases not matched to a gene: 3. This chain's CDR3 is CASRGTSGSGTDTQYF. In DNA, the CDR3 is TGTGCCAGCAGGGGGACTAGCGGGAGTGGCACAGATACGCAGTATTTT.

This clonotype appeared a few times. The chain joins TRBV27 to TRBJ1-5; D uncertain. This CDR3 is built from 15 residues. V was cut by 3 bases and J by 0 bases, with 9 bases left in between. The germline gives CDR1 MNHEY, CDR2 SMNVEV (reference sequence). The CDR3 DNA sequence: TGTGCCAGCAGTTTGAACGGTTATAGCAATCAGCCCCAGCATTTT. It codes for CASSLNGYSNQPQHF.

This clonotype was counted only a few times. The gene calls are TRBV7-2 and TRBJ1-3; 9 positions agree with TRBD1. The germline CDR1 and CDR2 sequences are SGHTA and FQGNSA. V trimming: 3 bases; J trimming: 5 bases; junction bases outside the gene matches: 8. The CDR3 totals 16 residues. The CDR3 region has the DNA TGTGCCAGCAGCTTTGCTGGGGGACAGGGACGAAACACCATATATTTT. Translated, it gives CASSFAGGQGRNTIYF. Together with reference TRBV7-2 and TRBJ1-3, the CDR3 gives the full variable domain: GAGVSQSPSNKVTEKGKDVELRCDPISGHTALYWYRQSLGQGLEFLIYFQGNSAPDKSGLPSDRFSAERTGGSVSTLTIQRTQQEDSAVYLCASSFAGGQGRNTIYFGEGSWLTVV.

Only a few counts were recorded for this clonotype. The V call is TRBV29-1, the J call TRBJ2-5, with TRBD2 matching 12 bases. Germline assignment: CDR1 SQVTM and CDR2 ANQGSEA. The CDR3 contains 14 residues. V dropped 6 bases and J dropped 5; count of bases not matched to a gene: 7. The CDR3 nucleotides read TGCAGCGTCAAGAGGACTAGCGGGATGGAGACCCAGTACTTC. Translated, it gives CSVKRTSGMETQYF.

At least ten counts were recorded for this clonotype. The chain carries TRBV10-3 and TRBJ1-5, with D possibly matching TRBD1 (5 bases). Germline assignment: CDR1 ENHRY and CDR2 SYGVKD. Trimming left V 6 bases short and J 2 bases short, with 14 bases between. The CDR3 runs to 15 residues. The CDR3 sequence is CAISPGGDGNQPQHF. CDR3 sequence (DNA): TGTGCCATCAGCCCCGGTGGGGACGGCAATCAGCCCCAGCATTTT.

This clonotype was counted only a few times. The gene calls are TRBV5-1 and TRBJ2-3, with D possibly matching TRBD2 (6 bases). Trimming took 6 bases from V and 6 from J, leaving 8 bases between them. The germline V gene encodes CDR1 SGHRS and CDR2 YFSETQ. This CDR3 region has 11 residues. For the CDR3, the DNA is TGCGCCAGCAACGCGGGGGATACGCAGTATTTT. Encoded protein: CASNAGDTQYF.

This chain connects TRBV6-5 to TRBJ1-4; D ambiguous. Germline V gives CDR1 MNHEY, CDR2 SVGAGI. Trimming shortened V by 5 bases and J by 4 bases, and 20 bases separated the two germline ends. This CDR3 has 17 residues. CDR3 in DNA: TGTGCCAGCAGTATGACACAGACCGGCAGCTTTAATGAAAAACTGTTTTTT. Amino acids: CASSMTQTGSFNEKLFF.

The chain has TRBV28 and TRBJ2-1, with TRBD2 matching 9 bases. CDR1 is MDHEN, CDR2 SYDVKM, per germline. Unmatched junction bases numbered 8, after V lost 2 bases and J lost 6 bases. CDR3 size: 16 residues. Written as DNA, the CDR3 is TGTGCCAGCAGTTTAGCGGGAGGGTTCAGGTCCAATGAGCAGTTCTTC. Its protein is CASSLAGGFRSNEQFF.

The sample holds many counts of this clonotype. This chain links TRBV4-1 with TRBJ2-5; TRBD2 matches 10 bases. This CDR3 has 18 amino acids. From germline, CDR1 is MGHRA and CDR2 YSYEKL. After removal of 0 bases from V and 2 bases from J, the junction contained 9 bases not matched to a gene. The CDR3 nucleotides read TGCGCCAGCAGCCAAGAACGGACAGCGGGGGGGCTGCAAGAGACCCAGTACTTC. Protein: CASSQERTAGGLQETQYF.

The sample holds a few counts of this clonotype. The V and J genes are TRBV29-1 and TRBJ1-6; tentatively, D is TRBD1 (6 bases). CDR1 is SQVTM and CDR2 is ANQGSEA in the germline V gene. Trimming took off 5 bases at V and 7 bases at J, with 12 bases between the two ends. The CDR3 spans 13 residues. The CDR3 loop reads CSVSQGTNSPLHF. DNA for the CDR3: TGCAGCGTTTCACAGGGAACCAATTCACCCCTCCACTTT.

This clonotype came up many times. The gene calls are TRBV2 and TRBJ2-1; D is uncertain. The germline V gene has CDR1 SNHLY and CDR2 FYNNEI. The V end was cut by 6 bases, the J end by 4 bases, with 7 bases between. The CDR3 extends over 12 amino acids. Here the CDR3 DNA reads TGTGCCAGCAGCCCAACATACAATGAGCAGTTCTTC. This sequence encodes CASSPTYNEQFF.

The chain links TRBV7-2 to TRBJ1-1; D uncertain. Germline V gene lookup returns CDR1 SGHTA and CDR2 FQGNSA. Trimming took 4 bases from V and 4 from J, leaving 7 bases between them. The CDR3 is 12 amino acids. CDR3 residues: CASSSRGTEAFF. The CDR3 bases are TGTGCCAGCAGCTCCCGGGGCACTGAAGCTTTCTTT.

In this sample, this clonotype turned up many times. This sequence joins TRBV7-2 and TRBJ1-6; no definite D call. Per germline, CDR1 SGHTA and CDR2 FQGNSA. The CDR3 totals 12 residues. The V gene lost 6 bases and the J gene lost 4 bases, with 4 bases spanning the gap. CDR3 nucleotide sequence: TGTGCCAGCAGGGAATATAATTCACCCCTCCACTTT. Protein product: CASREYNSPLHF.